This passage covers 14 T cell receptor beta chains from one sample sequenced in a study of CXCR3-negative and CXCR3-positive naive CD8 T cells. The study made its TRB cDNA libraries by 5' RACE, adding UMI labels. TCRdb reprocessed the 5' RACE reads, keeping one entry per CDR3 protein, no DNA. Here the sample table reports fewer than 90,000 distinct CDR3 sequences. The sequenced sample consisted of naive CXCR3- CD8+ T cells from blood. Noted subset: CD45RO-CCR7+CD27+CD95- naive CD8+ T cells lacking CXCR3 (TNR3-). The receptors were gathered from a human donor in good health. Some clones in this sample may be carry-over from other donors' samples.

This sequence joins TRBV28 and TRBJ2-7; TCRdb reports TRBD1, a call that lacks DNA to check it against. CDR3 length: 17 residues. Germline CDR1 reads MDHEN; CDR2 reads SYDVKM. The CDR3 sequence is CASSFGTGTGIIYEQYF.

The chain carries TRBV24-1 and TRBJ1-1. There are 13 residues in the CDR3. The V gene's germline CDR1 is KGHDR and CDR2 SFDVKD. The CDR3 is CATSDLGNTEAFF.

The chain employs TRBV12-3 or TRBV12-4 and TRBJ2-3. This CDR3 has 12 residues. The CDR3 spells CASMTWADTQYF.

The rearrangement joins TRBV11-2 to TRBJ2-6. The CDR3 loop spans 15 amino acids. Per germline, CDR1 SGHAT and CDR2 FQNNGV. The CDR3 loop reads CASSLDSALANVLTF.

This chain joins TRBV11-2 and TRBJ1-4. The CDR3 consists of 16 residues. Per germline, CDR1 SGHAT and CDR2 FQNNGV. The CDR3 spells CASSLGGSTFNEKLFF.

The chain uses TRBV14 and TRBJ2-7. The germline gives CDR1 SGHDN, CDR2 FVKESK. The CDR3 is 13 amino acids. CDR3 protein: CASSQSVAYEQYF. The variable domain in full, with the rest retrieved from reference TRBV14 and TRBJ2-7, is EAGVTQFPSHSVIEKGQTVTLRCDPISGHDNLYWYRRVMGKEIKFLLHFVKESKQDESGMPNNRFLAERTGGTYSTLKVQPAELEDSGVYFCASSQSVAYEQYFGPGTRLTVT.

The chain couples TRBV5-5 to TRBJ2-1; checking the TCRdb D call of TRBD2 is not possible without DNA. The CDR3 is 16 residues long. Germline-derived CDR1 and CDR2 are SGHKS and YYEKEE (reference sequence). The CDR3 spells CASSPGLAGTYNEQFF. The full variable domain, in which reference TRBV5-5 and TRBJ2-1 provide the parts outside the CDR3, is DAGVTQSPTHLIKTRGQQVTLRCSPISGHKSVSWYQQVLGQGPQFIFQYYEKEERGRGNFPDRFSARQFPNYSSELNVNALLLGDSALYLCASSPGLAGTYNEQFFGPGTRLTVL.

The CDR3 sequence: CSVEGSGTQETQYF. This chain uses TRBV29-1 with TRBJ2-5; TCRdb gives TRBD1 as the D gene, but with no DNA this cannot be confirmed. CDR1 is SQVTM and CDR2 is ANQGSEA in the germline V gene. The length of the CDR3 is 14 residues.

The rearrangement links TRBV6-4 to TRBJ2-7; lacking DNA, the TRBD2 call made by TCRdb goes unchecked. CDR3 length: 16 residues. Germline-derived CDR1 and CDR2 are MRHNA and SNTAGT. The CDR3 loop is CASSDPTSDYPYEQYF.

The chain uses TRBV9 and TRBJ2-1. The CDR3 runs to 12 residues. The V gene's germline CDR1 is SGDLS and CDR2 YYNGEE. CDR3 loop: CASSSVLNEQFF.

The chain uses TRBV20-1 and TRBJ2-7; TCRdb's D call of TRBD1 is untestable without DNA. Germline-derived CDR1 and CDR2 are DFQATT and SNEGSKA (reference sequence). This CDR3 is built from 11 residues. The CDR3 sequence: CSALRGHEQYF.

The chain links TRBV12-3 or TRBV12-4 to TRBJ1-3. The CDR3 consists of 13 residues. This CDR3 is CASSYGSGNTIYF.

The chain couples TRBV10-3 to TRBJ2-7; TCRdb proposes TRBD2, but this gene call is untestable without DNA. CDR1 is ENHRY and CDR2 is SYGVKD in the germline V gene. The length of the CDR3 is 15 residues. The CDR3 region is CAIALTSGGSYEQYF.

The V gene is TRBV5-1, the J gene TRBJ1-2; there is no DNA to check the TCRdb D call of TRBD1. Germline V CDR1 and CDR2: SGHRS, YFSETQ. The CDR3 has 16 residues. The CDR3 sequence is CASSLASGTTNYGYTF.